The 20 T cell receptor beta chains reported below all come from one sample, sequenced in a study of cytomegalovirus exposure and HLA in healthy donors (dated by TCRdb to 2016 to 2017). Libraries were constructed by the immunoSEQ multiplex PCR assay. A mixture of 60 forward primers for TCR Vbeta segments and 13 reverse primers for TCR Jbeta segments was used in the multiplex PCR. This immuneACCESS table, as held by TCRdb, lists in-frame sequences with V and J called but not all clones. Of the missing ones, under half trace to an unresolved V gene in checked studies; the others have no known cause. The sample table gives around 200,000 clones. Roughly 0.98% of the sample is held by the ten biggest clonotypes. Sequenced input: PBMCs. These receptors all come from a woman in her thirties in good health and CMV-seropositive.

The gene calls are TRBV7-2 and TRBJ1-3, with 9 positions matching TRBD1. J was trimmed by 7 bases and V by 5 bases; bases with no gene match: 6. The CDR3 length is 14 residues. Germline V lookup: CDR1 SGHTA, CDR2 FQGNSA. CDR3 sequence: CASSKDRGENTIYF. The CDR3 bases are TGTGCCAGCAGCAAGGACAGGGGCGAGAACACCATATATTTT.

This chain uses TRBV30 with TRBJ2-2; D is undetermined. The CDR3 consists of 14 residues. V lost 3 bases, J lost 1 base, and 9 bases lay in between. The germline V gene has CDR1 GTSNPN and CDR2 SVGIG (reference sequence). In nucleotides, the CDR3 is TGTGCCTGGAGAACTGGTATGAACACCGGGGAGCTGTTTTTT. Its protein is CAWRTGMNTGELFF.

V usage is TRBV29-1 and J usage is TRBJ2-5; TRBD2 aligns across 7 bases. The V gene's germline CDR1 is SQVTM and CDR2 ANQGSEA. Unmatched junction bases numbered 5, after V lost 0 bases and J lost 1 base. This CDR3 is 15 amino acids long. The CDR3 sequence: CSVEDLWGGQETQYF. CDR3 nucleotide sequence: TGCAGCGTTGAAGATCTTTGGGGGGGCCAAGAGACCCAGTACTTC.

V is TRBV5-1 and J is TRBJ2-1; TRBD2 might be the D (5 bases). Per the germline V gene, CDR1 is SGHRS and CDR2 is YFSETQ. The CDR3 totals 14 residues. Between the trimmed V and J ends, which lost 0 bases and 6 bases, there was a span of 10 bases. The CDR3, as DNA: TGCGCCAGCAGCTTGGCGCTAGCCTCCAATGAGCAGTTCTTC. Translated: CASSLALASNEQFF.

The chain joins TRBV10-2 to TRBJ2-2; TRBD1 is a possible D gene (6 bases). The CDR3 runs 16 residues. Trimming took off 10 bases at V and 8 bases at J, with 26 bases between the two ends. CDR1 WSHSY and CDR2 SAAADI come from the germline V gene. DNA for the CDR3: TGCGCCACCGACCCCGGGACAATTACAAAGGGGGGGGAGCTGTTTTTT. Its protein is CATDPGTITKGGELFF.

J is TRBJ2-7 and V is TRBV7-2; 9 bases match TRBD1. J lost 4 bases, V lost 4 bases, and 8 bases had no gene match. Germline CDR1 is SGHTA and CDR2 is FQGNSA. CDR3 length equals 15 residues. The CDR3 DNA follows: TGTGCCAGCAGCTCCTCCGGGACAGGGTCGTACGAGCAGTACTTC. Its protein is CASSSSGTGSYEQYF. The variable domain in full, completed from reference TRBV7-2 and TRBJ2-7, reads GAGVSQSPSNKVTEKGKDVELRCDPISGHTALYWYRQSLGQGLEFLIYFQGNSAPDKSGLPSDRFSAERTGGSVSTLTIQRTQQEDSAVYLCASSSSGTGSYEQYFGPGTRLTVT.

This rearrangement joins TRBV6-1 to TRBJ1-2, with D maybe TRBD1 (6 bases). Per the germline V gene, CDR1 is MNHNS and CDR2 is SASEGT. There are 14 residues in the CDR3. V lost 1 base to trimming and J lost 5 bases, with 11 bases between them. CDR3 DNA: TGTGCCAGCAGTGAAGGGGCAGGGGATTATGGCTACACCTTC. This sequence encodes CASSEGAGDYGYTF.

This chain links TRBV5-1 with TRBJ2-3, with D hard to call. The CDR3 totals 13 residues. V lost 0 bases and J 4 bases, leaving 6 bases between the germline ends. The germline V gene has CDR1 SGHRS and CDR2 YFSETQ. CDR3 nucleotide sequence: TGCGCCAGCAGCTTGGACGGTTCAGATACGCAGTATTTT. Encoded protein: CASSLDGSDTQYF.

The chain links TRBV2 to TRBJ1-2; no firm D call. Germline CDR1 and CDR2: SNHLY and FYNNEI. The ends were cut back, 3 bases at V and 6 bases at J, with 11 bases in the middle. This CDR3 has 13 residues. The CDR3 region has the DNA TGTGCCAGCAGTGAGAACGCCCGGGATGGCTACACCTTC. Translation: CASSENARDGYTF.

The genes are TRBV2 and TRBJ1-2, with 7 bases matching TRBD1. Germline V lookup: CDR1 SNHLY, CDR2 FYNNEI. The CDR3 runs to 15 residues. The junction had 12 bases not matched to a gene; V was cut back by 4 bases and J by 7 bases. The CDR3 reads CASSVFKGGRVGYTF. In nucleotides, the CDR3 is TGTGCCAGCAGTGTATTTAAAGGGGGCCGCGTTGGCTACACCTTC. Full variable domain (missing parts from reference TRBV2 and TRBJ1-2): EPEVTQTPSHQVTQMGQEVILRCVPISNHLYFYWYRQILGQKVEFLVSFYNNEISEKSEIFDDQFSVERPDGSNFTLKIRSTKLEDSAMYFCASSVFKGGRVGYTFGSGTRLTVV.

The rearrangement uses TRBV2 and TRBJ2-3; 8 bases agree with TRBD2. The CDR3 is 17 residues long. CDR1 SNHLY and CDR2 FYNNEI come from the germline V gene. With V trimmed by 6 bases and J by 0 bases, 11 bases remained unmatched. In DNA, the CDR3 is TGTGCCAGCAGGGCCGGACTAGCTGTAGCTAGCACAGATACGCAGTATTTT. It specifies CASRAGLAVASTDTQYF.

The V gene is TRBV30, the J gene TRBJ1-5, with D hard to call. Deletions cut 2 bases from V and 2 bases from J, with 4 bases between. The germline V gene encodes CDR1 GTSNPN and CDR2 SVGIG (reference sequence). This CDR3 has 12 amino acids. This CDR3 is CAWSPGNQPQHF. In nucleotides, the CDR3 is TGTGCCTGGAGTCCCGGCAATCAGCCCCAGCATTTT.

This chain connects TRBV7-2 to TRBJ2-7; 8 bases are a match to TRBD2. Germline lookup yields CDR1 SGHTA and CDR2 FQGNSA. After removal of 6 bases from V and 6 bases from J, the junction contained 10 bases not matched to a gene. The CDR3 runs to 14 residues. CDR3 bases: TGTGCCAGCAGTCCTAGCGGGCCCCTTTCCGAGCAGTACTTC. This codes for CASSPSGPLSEQYF.

The V and J genes are TRBV11-2 and TRBJ2-5, with D hard to call. The J call is uncertain, as TRBJ2-7 better fits the DNA end. Germline assignment: CDR1 SGHAT and CDR2 FQNNGV. The CDR3 spans 14 residues. Here the CDR3 DNA reads TGTGCCAGCAGCTCCCAGGAAGGCTCCTACGAGCAGTACTTC. Translation gives CASSSQEGSYEQYF.

This chain connects TRBV5-8 to TRBJ1-5; 9 bases line up with TRBD1. This CDR3 is built from 13 residues. The junction had 0 bases not matched to a gene; V was cut back by 4 bases and J by 4 bases. Germline V gives CDR1 SGHTS, CDR2 YDEGEE. The CDR3 loop is CASSGTGNQPQHF. CDR3 DNA: TGTGCCAGCAGCGGGACAGGGAATCAGCCCCAGCATTTT. Based on the CDR3 plus reference TRBV5-8 and TRBJ1-5, the full variable domain is EAGVTQSPTHLIKTRGQQATLRCSPISGHTSVYWYQQALGLGLQFLLWYDEGEERNRGNFPPRFSGRQFPNYSSELNVNALELEDSALYLCASSGTGNQPQHFGDGTRLSIL.

The genes are TRBV6-5 and TRBJ1-4; TRBD1 might be the D (6 bases). Germline V gene sequence: CDR1 MNHEY, CDR2 SVGAGI. V was pared by 5 bases and J by 5 bases, with 15 bases between. CDR3 length: 15 amino acids. CDR3 sequence: CASSVKQGSNEKLFF. CDR3 coding DNA: TGTGCCAGCAGTGTAAAACAGGGATCCAATGAAAAACTGTTTTTT.

This chain links TRBV6-5 with TRBJ1-1; D not certain. CDR3 size: 13 residues. V was clipped by 4 bases and J by 1 base, with 7 bases between them. Germline values: CDR1 MNHEY, CDR2 SVGAGI. The CDR3: CASSWAANTEAFF. As DNA, the CDR3 is TGTGCCAGCAGTTGGGCAGCGAACACTGAAGCTTTCTTT.

In DNA, the CDR3 is TGCAGCGTGCGGGGGGAATGGAGAGAGACCCAGTACTTC. It translates to CSVRGEWRETQYF. The chain joins TRBV29-1 to TRBJ2-5, with 8 bases that match TRBD2. V lost 6 bases and J lost 4; bases outside the gene matches: 7. The CDR3 has 13 residues. Germline V gene data show CDR1 as SQVTM and CDR2 as ANQGSEA.

V is TRBV29-1 and J is TRBJ2-2, with D unclear. Trimming stripped 7 bases from V and 2 bases from J, with 5 bases between. Looked up from germline, CDR1 is SQVTM and CDR2 is ANQGSEA. CDR3 length: 11 residues. CDR3 coding DNA: TGCAGCGCCCAAAACACCGGGGAGCTGTTTTTT. Amino acid sequence: CSAQNTGELFF.

The chain carries TRBV6-6 and TRBJ1-5; D might be TRBD1 (5 bases). V lost 4 bases and J 0 bases, leaving 10 bases between the germline ends. CDR1 and CDR2 (germline): MNHNY, SVGAGI (reference sequence). This CDR3 is 15 amino acids long. CDR3 sequence reads: CASSSFRDSNQPQHF. Here the CDR3 DNA reads TGTGCCAGCAGTTCCTTCAGGGATAGCAATCAGCCCCAGCATTTT.